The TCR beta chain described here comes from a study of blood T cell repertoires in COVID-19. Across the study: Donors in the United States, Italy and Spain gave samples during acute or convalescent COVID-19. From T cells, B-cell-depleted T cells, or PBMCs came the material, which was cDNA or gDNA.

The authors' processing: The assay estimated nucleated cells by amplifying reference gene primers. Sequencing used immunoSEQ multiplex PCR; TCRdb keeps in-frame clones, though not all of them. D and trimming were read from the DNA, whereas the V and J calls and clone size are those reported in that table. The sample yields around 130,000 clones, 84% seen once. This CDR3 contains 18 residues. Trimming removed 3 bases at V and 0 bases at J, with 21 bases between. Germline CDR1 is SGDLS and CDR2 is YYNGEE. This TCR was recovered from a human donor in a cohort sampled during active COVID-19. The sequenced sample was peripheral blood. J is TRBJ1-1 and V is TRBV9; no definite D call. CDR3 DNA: TGTGCCAGCAGCGCCGAGGGTAACGGCGGGGTAATGAACACTGAAGCTTTCTTT. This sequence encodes CASSAEGNGGVMNTEAFF.